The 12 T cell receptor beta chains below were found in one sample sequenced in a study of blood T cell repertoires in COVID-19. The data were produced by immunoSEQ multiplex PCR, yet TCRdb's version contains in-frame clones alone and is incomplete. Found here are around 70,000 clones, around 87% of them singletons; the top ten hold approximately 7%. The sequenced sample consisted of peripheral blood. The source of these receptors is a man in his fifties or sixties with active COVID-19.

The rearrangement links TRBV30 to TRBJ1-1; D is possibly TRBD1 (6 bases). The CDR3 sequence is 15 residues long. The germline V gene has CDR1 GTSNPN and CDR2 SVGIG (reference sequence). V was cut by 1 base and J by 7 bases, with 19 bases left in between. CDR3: CAWSGPGQSFNEAFF. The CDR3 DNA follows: TGTGCCTGGAGTGGCCCGGGACAATCATTCAATGAAGCTTTCTTT.

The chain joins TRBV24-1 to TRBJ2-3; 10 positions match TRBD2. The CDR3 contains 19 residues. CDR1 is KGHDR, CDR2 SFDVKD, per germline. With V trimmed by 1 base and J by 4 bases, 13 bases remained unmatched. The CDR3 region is CATSDFGRMERGGSDTQYF. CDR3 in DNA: TGTGCCACCAGTGATTTTGGGCGTATGGAGCGGGGGGGATCAGATACGCAGTATTTT.

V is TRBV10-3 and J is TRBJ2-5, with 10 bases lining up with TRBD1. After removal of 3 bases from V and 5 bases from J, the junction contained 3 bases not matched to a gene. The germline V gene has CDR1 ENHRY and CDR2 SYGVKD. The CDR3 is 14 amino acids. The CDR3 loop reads CAISDPDRGETQYF. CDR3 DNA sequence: TGTGCCATCAGTGACCCGGACAGGGGGGAGACCCAGTACTTC.

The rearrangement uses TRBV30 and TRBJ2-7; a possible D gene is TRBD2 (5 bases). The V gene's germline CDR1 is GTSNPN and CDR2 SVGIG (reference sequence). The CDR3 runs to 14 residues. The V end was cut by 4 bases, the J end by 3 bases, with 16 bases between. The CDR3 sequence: CAWNSKQSGYEQYF. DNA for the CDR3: TGTGCCTGGAACTCAAAGCAGAGCGGCTACGAGCAGTACTTC.

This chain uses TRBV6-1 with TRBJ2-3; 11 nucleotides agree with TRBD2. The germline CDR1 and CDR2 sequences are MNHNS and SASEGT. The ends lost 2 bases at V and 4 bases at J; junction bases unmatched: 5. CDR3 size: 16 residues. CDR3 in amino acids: CASSELSGGASDTQYF. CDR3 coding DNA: TGTGCCAGCAGTGAACTTAGCGGGGGGGCATCAGATACGCAGTATTTT.

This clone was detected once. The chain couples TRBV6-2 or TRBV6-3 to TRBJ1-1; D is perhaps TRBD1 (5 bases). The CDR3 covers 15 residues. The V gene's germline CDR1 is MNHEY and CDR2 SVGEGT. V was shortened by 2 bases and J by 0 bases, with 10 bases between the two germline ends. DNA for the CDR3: TGTGCCAGCAGTTACGTTGGGGCTATGAACACTGAAGCTTTCTTT. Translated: CASSYVGAMNTEAFF.

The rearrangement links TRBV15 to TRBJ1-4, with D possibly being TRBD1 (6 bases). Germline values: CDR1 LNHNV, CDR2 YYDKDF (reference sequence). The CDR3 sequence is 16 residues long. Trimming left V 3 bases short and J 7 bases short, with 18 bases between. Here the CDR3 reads CATSRGSGVGGEKLFF. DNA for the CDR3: TGTGCCACCAGCAGGGGATCAGGGGTCGGTGGTGAAAAACTGTTTTTT.

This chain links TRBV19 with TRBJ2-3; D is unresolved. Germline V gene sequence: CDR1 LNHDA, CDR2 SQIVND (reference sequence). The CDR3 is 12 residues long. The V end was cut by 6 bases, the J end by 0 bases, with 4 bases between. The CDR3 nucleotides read TGTGCCAGTAGAGAGAGCACAGATACGCAGTATTTT. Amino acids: CASRESTDTQYF.

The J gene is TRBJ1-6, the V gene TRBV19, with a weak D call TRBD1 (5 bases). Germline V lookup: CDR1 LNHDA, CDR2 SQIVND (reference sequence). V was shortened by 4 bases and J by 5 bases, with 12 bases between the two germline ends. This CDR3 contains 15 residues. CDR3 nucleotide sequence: TGTGCCAGTAGTACCCTCTGGGGCGATAATTCACCCCTCCACTTT. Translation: CASSTLWGDNSPLHF.

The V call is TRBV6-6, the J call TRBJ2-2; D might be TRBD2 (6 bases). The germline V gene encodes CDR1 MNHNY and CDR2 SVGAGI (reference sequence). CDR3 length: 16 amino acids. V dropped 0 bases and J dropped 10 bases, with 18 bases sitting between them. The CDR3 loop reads CASSYSPGLKTEELFF. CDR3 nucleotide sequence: TGTGCCAGCAGTTACTCCCCGGGACTTAAGACGGAGGAGCTGTTTTTT.

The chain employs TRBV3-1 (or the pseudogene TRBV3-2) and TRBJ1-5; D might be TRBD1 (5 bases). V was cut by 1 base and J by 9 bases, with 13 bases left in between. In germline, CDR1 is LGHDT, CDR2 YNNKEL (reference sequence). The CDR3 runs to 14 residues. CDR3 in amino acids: CASSQGDSVRPQHF. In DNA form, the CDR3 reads TGTGCCAGCAGCCAAGGTGACAGCGTCCGGCCCCAGCATTTT.

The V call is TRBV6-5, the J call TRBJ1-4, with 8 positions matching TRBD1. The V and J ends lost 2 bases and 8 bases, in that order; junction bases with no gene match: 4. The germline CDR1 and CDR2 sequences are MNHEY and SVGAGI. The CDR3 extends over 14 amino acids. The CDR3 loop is CASSYGQGDEKLFF. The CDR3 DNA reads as TGTGCCAGCAGTTACGGACAGGGCGACGAAAAACTGTTTTTT.